This paragraph reports one TCR beta chain. This clone was picked up a small number of times. What antigen it recognizes has not been identified. The sequence runs out 3 residues before the end of the CDR3; the remainder is reconstructed from the germline J gene. This sample was taken from a study of T cell clonality in common variable immunodeficiency (dated by TCRdb to the mid-2010s). Summary of the overall study and its limitations: TCRbeta clonality was higher in CVID subjects than in healthy controls (t-test p = 0.018), and the increase was most characteristic of about a third of subjects. Patient heterogeneity within the CVID cohort put limits on correlating repertoire features with clinical complications. Fewer TCRbeta clones were shared among CVID subjects than among healthy controls (p < 0.0001). Despite equal DNA input, controls averaged roughly 80,000 unique sequences per sample versus roughly 32,000 in CVID samples. CVID TCRbeta sequences reportedly showed fewer deletions and N-nucleotide insertions and lacked highly modified clones with 13 or more V deletions. The authors noted that sequencing repertoires of T cell subpopulations would be needed to clarify what caused the increased clonality in CVID.

For sequencing input, CVID and control samples contributed equivalent amounts of genomic DNA. For every sample, a 60 bp segment covering the rearranged TCRbeta CDR3 region was amplified and then sequenced. The immunoSEQ assay, a bias-corrected multiplex PCR combined with high-throughput sequencing, was used for TCRbeta amplification. Regarding the original processing steps: Every unique nucleotide sequence counted as a clone and was annotated with V, D and J genes, copy number and frequency. Sequences were labeled productive if in frame, and non-productive if out of frame or containing stop codons. As previously described, clonality was computed from Shannon's entropy. Mean CDR3 Kyte-Doolittle hydropathy was derived from the predicted amino acid sequences of productive clones. Scaled V gene usage was hierarchically clustered using Manhattan distance and complete linkage with the R hclust function. To assess clone sharing by CDR3 amino acid sequence, 12 repertoires per group were resampled over 100 rounds. The repertoires were searched for 70 published EBV-specific TCRbeta sequences and 245 published CMV-specific TCRbeta sequences. After two CVID samples that produced fewer than 10,000 sequences were dropped from the analysis, around 40 CVID repertoires remained. The table was pulled from immuneACCESS by TCRdb, which kept in-frame rearrangements only. Such tables lose some clones; where checked, under half of the loss comes from unresolved V genes, and the rest has no known cause. V and J calls and clone size are copied from that table; D and trimming were computed from the DNA. This sample has some 30,000 clones, none of them a singleton. The biggest ten clones account for around 4.6% of the sample.

The germline V gene provides CDR1 SGHAT and CDR2 FQNNGV. The CDR3 spans 14 residues, from the cysteine through the phenylalanine. Only the CDR3 bases that were read are kept: 33 of them, in frame from base 1. V is cut by 3 bases and J by 1 base, and the space between the germline ends is 10 bases. Most CVID patients and most healthy controls were of Caucasian heritage. Heparinized peripheral whole blood samples of about 5 to 9 ml were collected from each donor. Genomic DNA from adults with common variable immune deficiency (CVID) and from healthy adult controls was used for sequencing of TCRbeta CDR3 repertoires. The control group was made up of around 22 healthy adult volunteers (about 10 male and roughly 12 female) whose ages ranged from roughly 23 to 70 years, with a mean age of 34. Diluted blood was density-centrifuged over Hypaque 1077 or Ficoll-Paque to isolate peripheral blood mononuclear cells. Genomic DNA was obtained from unsorted mononuclear cells using either Qiagen column purification or a centrifugation-based method.

Sequencing was performed on peripheral blood mononuclear cells. The source of this sequence is a person between 18 and 75 years old in good health. The chain links TRBV11-2 with TRBJ2-7; TRBD1 could be the D gene, as 6 bases match. The CDR3 in this case is CASSFLDRSYEQYF. The DNA read from the CDR3 is TGTGCCAGCAGCTTCCTAGACAGGTCCTACGAG.